The clone carrying this T cell receptor beta chain was counted a single time. Using its own MiXCR run on the 5' RACE reads, TCRdb lists one record per CDR3 protein. The table has about 480,000 distinct CDR3 sequences, approximately 15% seen once; the top ten hold about 0.52%. CDR3 length equals 11 residues. The V and J ends lost 8 bases and 7 bases respectively, with 11 bases between them. The V gene's germline CDR1 is MDHEN and CDR2 SYDVKM. The data are from a study of identical twins. The same sample was also used in a study of yellow fever vaccine responses in identical twins.

The specimen sequenced was CD4+ T cells sorted from blood. This sequence originates from a woman in her late teens or twenties in good health. The chain employs TRBV28 and TRBJ2-5; D perhaps matches TRBD1 (5 bases). CDR3 amino acids: CASSGLATQYF. CDR3 DNA: TGTGCCAGCTCAGGGCTTGCGACCCAGTACTTC.